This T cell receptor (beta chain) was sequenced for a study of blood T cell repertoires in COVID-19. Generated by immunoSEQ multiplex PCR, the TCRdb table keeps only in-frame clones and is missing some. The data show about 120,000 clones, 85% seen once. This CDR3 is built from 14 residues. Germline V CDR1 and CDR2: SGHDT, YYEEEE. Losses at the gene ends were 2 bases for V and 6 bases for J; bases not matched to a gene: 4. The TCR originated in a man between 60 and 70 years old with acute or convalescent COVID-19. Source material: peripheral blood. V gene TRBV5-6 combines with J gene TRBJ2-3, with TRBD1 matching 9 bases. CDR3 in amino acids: CASSFRDRADTQYF. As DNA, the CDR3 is TGTGCCAGCAGCTTCCGGGACAGGGCCGATACGCAGTATTTT.